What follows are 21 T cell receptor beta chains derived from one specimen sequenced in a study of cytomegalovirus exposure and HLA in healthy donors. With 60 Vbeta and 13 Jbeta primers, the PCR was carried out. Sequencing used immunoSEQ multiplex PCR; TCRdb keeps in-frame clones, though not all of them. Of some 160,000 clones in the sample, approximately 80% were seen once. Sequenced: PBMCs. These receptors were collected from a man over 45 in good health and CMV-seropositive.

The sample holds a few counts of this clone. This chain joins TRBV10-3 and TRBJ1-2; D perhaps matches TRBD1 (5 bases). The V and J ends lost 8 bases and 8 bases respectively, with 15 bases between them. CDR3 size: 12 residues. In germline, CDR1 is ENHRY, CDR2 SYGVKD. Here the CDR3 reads CAIGGDHQGYTF. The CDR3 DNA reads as TGTGCCATCGGCGGGGACCATCAGGGCTACACCTTC.

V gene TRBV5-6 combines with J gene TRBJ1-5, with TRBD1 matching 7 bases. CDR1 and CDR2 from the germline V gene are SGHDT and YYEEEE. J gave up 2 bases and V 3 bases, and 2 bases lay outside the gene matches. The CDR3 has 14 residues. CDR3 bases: TGTGCCAGCAGCTACAGGGGAGGCAATCAGCCCCAGCATTTT. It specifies CASSYRGGNQPQHF.

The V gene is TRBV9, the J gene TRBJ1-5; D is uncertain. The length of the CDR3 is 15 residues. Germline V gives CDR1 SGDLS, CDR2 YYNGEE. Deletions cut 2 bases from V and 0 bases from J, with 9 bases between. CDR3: CASSVSGSSNQPQHF. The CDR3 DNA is TGTGCCAGCAGCGTGAGCGGTAGTAGCAATCAGCCCCAGCATTTT.

This chain's CDR3 is CASSSWARGTEAFF. In DNA, the CDR3 is TGTGCCAGTAGTTCCTGGGCCCGAGGGACTGAAGCTTTCTTT. The chain is built from TRBV19 and TRBJ1-1, with no clear D. The CDR3 sequence is 14 residues long. The germline V gene has CDR1 LNHDA and CDR2 SQIVND (reference sequence). Trimming pared 5 bases from V and 5 bases from J, leaving 15 bases between.

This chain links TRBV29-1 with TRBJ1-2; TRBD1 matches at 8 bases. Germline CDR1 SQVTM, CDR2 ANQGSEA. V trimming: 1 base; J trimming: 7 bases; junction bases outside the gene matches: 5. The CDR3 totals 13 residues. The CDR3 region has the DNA TGCAGCGTTGAAGGACAGGGGATTGGTGGCTACACCTTC. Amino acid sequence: CSVEGQGIGGYTF.

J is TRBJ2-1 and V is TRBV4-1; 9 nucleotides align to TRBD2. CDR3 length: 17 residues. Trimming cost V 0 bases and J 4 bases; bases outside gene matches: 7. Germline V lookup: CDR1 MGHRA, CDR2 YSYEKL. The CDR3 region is CASSQETSGTIYNEQFF. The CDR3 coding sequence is TGCGCCAGCAGCCAAGAGACTAGCGGAACTATTTACAATGAGCAGTTCTTC.

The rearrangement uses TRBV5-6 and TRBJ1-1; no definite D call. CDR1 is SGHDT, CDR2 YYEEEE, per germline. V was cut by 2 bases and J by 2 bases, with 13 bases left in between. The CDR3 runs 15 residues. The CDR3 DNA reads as TGTGCCAGCAGCTTCTCCACACAGTTTAACACTGAAGCTTTCTTT. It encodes CASSFSTQFNTEAFF.

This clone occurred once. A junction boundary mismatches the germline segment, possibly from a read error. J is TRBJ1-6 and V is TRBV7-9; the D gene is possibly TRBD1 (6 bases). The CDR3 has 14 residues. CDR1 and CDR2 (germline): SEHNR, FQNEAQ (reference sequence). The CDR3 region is CASSLQGSNLPLHF. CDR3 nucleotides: TGTGCCAGCAGCTTACAGGGGTCTAATTTACCCCTCCACTTT.

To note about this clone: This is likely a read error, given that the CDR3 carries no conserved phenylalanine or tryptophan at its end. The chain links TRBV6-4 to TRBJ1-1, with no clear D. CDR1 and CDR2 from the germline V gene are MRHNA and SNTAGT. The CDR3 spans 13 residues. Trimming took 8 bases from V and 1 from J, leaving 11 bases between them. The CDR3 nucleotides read TGTGCCAGCCGCCCCGCGGAGAACACTGAAGCTTTCCTT. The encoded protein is CASRPAENTEAFL.

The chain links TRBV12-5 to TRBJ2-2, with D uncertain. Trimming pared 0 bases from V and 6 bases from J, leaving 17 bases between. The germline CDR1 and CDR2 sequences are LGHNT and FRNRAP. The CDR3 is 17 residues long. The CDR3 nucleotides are TGTGCTAGTGGTTTGGTACTGGTGAGAAGAAGCTCCGGGGAGCTGTTTTTT. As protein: CASGLVLVRRSSGELFF.

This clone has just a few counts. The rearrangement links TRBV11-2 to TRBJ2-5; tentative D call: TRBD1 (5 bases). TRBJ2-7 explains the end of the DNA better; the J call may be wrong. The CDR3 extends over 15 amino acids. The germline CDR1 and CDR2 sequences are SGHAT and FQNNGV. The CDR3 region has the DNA TGTGCCAGCAGCTCACAGCGACCAGGGCCCTACGAGCAGTACTTC. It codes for CASSSQRPGPYEQYF.

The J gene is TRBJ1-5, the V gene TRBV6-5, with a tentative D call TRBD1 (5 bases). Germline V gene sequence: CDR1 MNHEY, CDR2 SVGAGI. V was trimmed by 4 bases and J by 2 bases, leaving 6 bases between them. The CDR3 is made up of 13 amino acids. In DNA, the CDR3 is TGTGCCAGCAGTTGGGGGGGCAATCAGCCCCAGCATTTT. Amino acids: CASSWGGNQPQHF.

CDR3 protein: CASSLFRGEGRNTIYF. The CDR3 DNA is TGTGCCAGCAGTTTATTTCGGGGGGAAGGCAGAAACACCATATATTTT. This chain uses TRBV28 with TRBJ1-3; D is perhaps TRBD1 (5 bases). The V gene lost 1 base and the J gene lost 5 bases, with 15 bases spanning the gap. Germline values: CDR1 MDHEN, CDR2 SYDVKM. The CDR3 covers 16 residues.

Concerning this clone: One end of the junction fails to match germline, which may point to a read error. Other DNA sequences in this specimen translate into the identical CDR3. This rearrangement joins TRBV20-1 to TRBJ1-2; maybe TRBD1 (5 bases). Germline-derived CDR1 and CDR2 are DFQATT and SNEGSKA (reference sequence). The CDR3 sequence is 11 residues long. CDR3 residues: CSGGPNYGYTF. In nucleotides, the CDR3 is TGCAGCGGGGGTCCGAACTACGGCTACACCTTC.

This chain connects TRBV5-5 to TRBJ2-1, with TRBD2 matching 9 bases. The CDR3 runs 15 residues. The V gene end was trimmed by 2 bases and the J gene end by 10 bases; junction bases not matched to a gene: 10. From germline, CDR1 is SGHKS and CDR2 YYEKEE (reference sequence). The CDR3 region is CASSFTSGPLPEQFF. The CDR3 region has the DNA TGTGCCAGCAGCTTCACTAGCGGGCCTCTTCCGGAGCAGTTCTTC. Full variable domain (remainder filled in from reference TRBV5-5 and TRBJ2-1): DAGVTQSPTHLIKTRGQQVTLRCSPISGHKSVSWYQQVLGQGPQFIFQYYEKEERGRGNFPDRFSARQFPNYSSELNVNALLLGDSALYLCASSFTSGPLPEQFFGPGTRLTVL.

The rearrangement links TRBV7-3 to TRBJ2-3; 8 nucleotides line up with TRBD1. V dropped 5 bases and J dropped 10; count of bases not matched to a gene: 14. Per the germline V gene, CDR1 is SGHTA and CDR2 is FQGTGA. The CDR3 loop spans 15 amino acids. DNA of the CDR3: TGTGCCAGCAGCCCCTCAACCAGCTACAGGGGGGCGCAGTATTTT. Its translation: CASSPSTSYRGAQYF.

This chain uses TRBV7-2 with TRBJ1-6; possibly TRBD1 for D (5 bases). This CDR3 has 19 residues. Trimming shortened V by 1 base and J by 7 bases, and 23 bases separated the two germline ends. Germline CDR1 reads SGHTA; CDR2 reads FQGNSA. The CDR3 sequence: CASSLVPLWGGKGNSPLHF. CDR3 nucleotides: TGTGCCAGCAGCTTAGTCCCCCTCTGGGGAGGGAAGGGGAATTCACCCCTCCACTTT.

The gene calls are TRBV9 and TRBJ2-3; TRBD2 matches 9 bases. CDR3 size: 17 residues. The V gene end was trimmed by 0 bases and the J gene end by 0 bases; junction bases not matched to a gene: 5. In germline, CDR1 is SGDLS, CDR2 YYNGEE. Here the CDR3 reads CASSVEPSGVSTDTQYF. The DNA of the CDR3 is TGTGCCAGCAGCGTAGAACCTAGCGGGGTTAGCACAGATACGCAGTATTTT.

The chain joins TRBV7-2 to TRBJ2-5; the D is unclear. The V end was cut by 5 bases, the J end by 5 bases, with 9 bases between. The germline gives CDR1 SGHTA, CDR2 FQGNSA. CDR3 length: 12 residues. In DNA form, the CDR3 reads TGTGCCAGCAGCCCCAGAATGGAGACCCAGTACTTC. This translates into CASSPRMETQYF.

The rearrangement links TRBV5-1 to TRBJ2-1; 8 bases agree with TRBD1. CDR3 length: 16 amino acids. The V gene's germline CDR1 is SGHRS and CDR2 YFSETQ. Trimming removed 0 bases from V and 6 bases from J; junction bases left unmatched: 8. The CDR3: CASSLGGTGWSNEQFF. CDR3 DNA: TGCGCCAGCAGCTTGGGTGGGACAGGTTGGAGCAATGAGCAGTTCTTC.

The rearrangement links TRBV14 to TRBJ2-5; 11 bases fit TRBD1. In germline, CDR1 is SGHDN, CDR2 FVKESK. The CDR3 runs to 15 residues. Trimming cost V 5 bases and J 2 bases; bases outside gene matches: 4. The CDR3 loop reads CASSSGTGGQETQYF. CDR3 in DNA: TGTGCCAGCAGCTCCGGGACAGGGGGACAAGAGACCCAGTACTTC.